The clone carrying this TCR beta chain was found many times. What it binds is unknown. This entry comes from a study of neurological immune-mediated disorders. Synthesis of cDNA was performed by 5'RACE using 10-nucleotide random UMIs. TCRdb reprocessed the 5' RACE reads via MiXCR and lists one record per CDR3 protein. The sample shows 25,000 to 30,000 distinct CDR3 sequences, approximately 3.2% of them seen only once. Study-level results: Phylogenetic grouping assigned the repertoires of 18 of 34 multiple sclerosis patients to one related-CDR3 cluster, which constitutes a possible signature. The multiple sclerosis repertoire cluster had no clinical or MRI feature associated with it.

The material sequenced was PBMCs. The TCR comes from a woman aged 25 to 39 with multiple sclerosis.

The CDR3 DNA reads as TGTGCCAGCAGCCCAGACAGGAATGAAAAACTGTTTTTT. Encoded protein: CASSPDRNEKLFF. V is TRBV11-2 and J is TRBJ1-4; tentatively, D is TRBD1 (6 bases). The V gene's germline CDR1 is SGHAT and CDR2 FQNNGV. V lost 5 bases to trimming and J lost 5 bases, with 9 bases between them. This CDR3 is 13 amino acids long.